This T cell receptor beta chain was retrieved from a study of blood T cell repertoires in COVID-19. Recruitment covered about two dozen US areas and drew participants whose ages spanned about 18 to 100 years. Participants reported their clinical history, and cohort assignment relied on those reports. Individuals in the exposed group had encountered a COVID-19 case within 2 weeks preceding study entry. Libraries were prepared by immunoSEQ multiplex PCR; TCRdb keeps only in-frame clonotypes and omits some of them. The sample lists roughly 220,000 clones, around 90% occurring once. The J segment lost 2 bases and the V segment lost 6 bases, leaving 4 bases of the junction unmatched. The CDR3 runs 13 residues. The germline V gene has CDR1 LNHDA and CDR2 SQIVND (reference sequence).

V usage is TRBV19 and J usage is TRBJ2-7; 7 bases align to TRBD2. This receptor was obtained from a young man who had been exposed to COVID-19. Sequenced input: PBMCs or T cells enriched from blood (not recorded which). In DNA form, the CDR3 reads TGTGCCAGTAGCGGGGGGACGCCCTACGAGCAGTACTTC. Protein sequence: CASSGGTPYEQYF.